This TCR beta chain was identified during a study of blood T cell repertoires in COVID-19. Germline values: CDR1 MDHEN, CDR2 SYDVKM. This CDR3 has 17 amino acids. The V and J ends lost 2 bases and 2 bases respectively, with 18 bases between them. The method was immunoSEQ multiplex PCR; TCRdb's version includes in-frame clones alone and lacks a portion of them. The table has 250,000 or so clones, 80% to 95% seen once. The rearrangement joins TRBV28 to TRBJ2-5; no definite D call. This receptor was taken from a man aged 40-49 years who had been exposed to COVID-19. The specimen sequenced was PBMCs or T cells enriched from blood (not recorded which). The CDR3 here is CASSLGAAAALQETQYF. The CDR3 DNA reads as TGTGCCAGCAGTTTAGGAGCTGCGGCCGCCCTACAAGAGACCCAGTACTTC.